This T cell receptor (beta chain) was profiled in a study of beta chain features in type 1 diabetes. General study findings and limits: Insertions were fewer and deletions more numerous at VDJ junctions in type 1 diabetes patients. All four CD4+ subsets of Type 1 diabetes patients contained TCRB CDR3s that were moderately but significantly shorter. Naive, central memory and Treg TCRB repertoires appeared more alike in patients than in healthy donors. cDNA sequencing could over-represent cells with high TCR expression.

Expressed TCRB transcripts were sequenced because the isolated RNA had all been reverse transcribed beforehand. Profiled with immunoSEQ multiplex PCR; TCRdb holds only in-frame clones, not every one. Found here are 250,000 to 300,000 clones, 13% to 15% of them singletons; the top ten hold 0.015% to 0.02%. Details on this clone: What it binds is not known.

The specimen sequenced was naive CD4+ T cells from blood. The source is a man aged 30-40 years with type 1 diabetes.

The CDR3 nucleotides are TGCAGTGCTTCCGGGACAGACGGCTACACCTTC. It codes for CSASGTDGYTF. The V and J genes are TRBV20-1 and TRBJ1-2, with 7 bases lining up with TRBD1. Trimming took 5 bases from V and 8 from J; bases not matched to a gene: 5. Germline CDR1 reads DFQATT; CDR2 reads SNEGSKA (reference sequence). The CDR3 has 11 amino acids.